This is a list of T cell receptor beta chains from one sample in a study of blood T cell repertoires in COVID-19. Sequencing was performed with immunoSEQ multiplex PCR; in TCRdb, only in-frame clones are kept and a portion is missing. The data contain some 120,000 clones, over 55% of them singletons. The sequencing sample was made of peripheral blood. The receptors derive from a woman in her 70s with acute or convalescent COVID-19. The CDR3 runs from the conserved cysteine through the conserved F or W. A D gene is named only where the DNA matches it firmly. Size is stated for part of the rows, as once, few or many counts, or as a class when the clone is expanded.

clone_size	j_call	v_call	d_call	cdr3_aa	cdr3_nt
few	TRBJ1-3	TRBV30	-	CAWSNTGNTIYF	TGTGCCTGGAGTAATACTGGAAACACCATATATTTT
few	TRBJ2-7	TRBV10-3	TRBD1	CAITRDRGYEQYF	TGTGCCATCACCAGGGACAGGGGTTACGAGCAGTACTTC
-	TRBJ1-1	TRBV6-5	-	CASSDSGLVDTEAFF	TGTGCCAGCAGCGACTCAGGGTTGGTCGACACTGAAGCTTTCTTT
-	TRBJ2-7	TRBV18	-	CASSPSGSSYEQYF	TGTGCCAGCTCACCTTCAGGGTCCTCCTACGAGCAGTACTTC
-	TRBJ2-2	TRBV7-3	-	CASSERQGGAGELFF	TGTGCCAGCAGCGAACGACAGGGAGGCGCCGGGGAGCTGTTTTTT
few	TRBJ2-7	TRBV19	-	CASSISPGSYEQYF	TGTGCCAGTAGTATATCCCCGGGGTCCTACGAGCAGTACTTC
-	TRBJ1-6	TRBV27	TRBD1	CASTSGAGGQSSPLHF	TGTGCCAGCACCTCGGGGGCAGGGGGGCAGAGTTCACCCCTCCACTTT
-	TRBJ1-2	TRBV19	TRBD1	CASSPPFGTDYGYTF	TGTGCCAGTAGTCCCCCCTTCGGGACAGACTATGGCTACACCTTC
many	TRBJ1-2	TRBV30	TRBD1	CAWSVGGGQGYGYTF	TGTGCCTGGAGTGTAGGAGGGGGCCAAGGCTATGGCTACACCTTC
few	TRBJ1-2	TRBV6-5	TRBD1	CASSRTGMGYGYTF	TGTGCCAGCAGTAGGACAGGGATGGGCTATGGCTACACCTTC
-	TRBJ2-6	TRBV3-1/TRBV3-2	-	CASSQVPQGRGANVLTF	TGTGCCAGCAGCCAAGTGCCCCAGGGGCGGGGGGCCAACGTCCTGACTTTC
-	TRBJ2-7	TRBV7-9	TRBD1	CASSFSVGTGTLLRYEQYF	TGTGCCAGCAGCTTTTCAGTTGGGACAGGGACCCTTTTGAGGTACGAGCAGTACTTC
-	TRBJ1-2	TRBV28	-	CATAKGRGDYGYTF	TGTGCCACCGCAAAAGGCCGGGGAGACTATGGCTACACCTTC
many	TRBJ1-1	TRBV6-5	TRBD1	CASRDRENTEAFF	TGTGCCAGCAGGGACAGGGAGAACACTGAAGCTTTCTTT
once	TRBJ2-5	TRBV9	TRBD2	CASSPRGSGMETQYF	TGTGCCAGCAGCCCCCGGGGTAGCGGGATGGAGACCCAGTACTTC
-	TRBJ2-2	TRBV2	-	CASREAYTRTGELFF	TGTGCCAGCAGGGAGGCCTACACCCGCACCGGGGAGCTGTTTTTT
few	TRBJ2-2	TRBV3-1/TRBV3-2	TRBD2	CASSQSGGANTGELFF	TGTGCCAGCAGCCAATCCGGGGGGGCGAACACCGGGGAGCTGTTTTTT
-	TRBJ1-5	TRBV19	-	CASSIEQGGYQPQHF	TGTGCCAGTAGTATTGAACAGGGAGGGTATCAGCCCCAGCATTTT
many	TRBJ2-1	TRBV21-1	-	CASSGLAGSNEQFF	TGTGCCAGCAGCGGACTAGCGGGTTCCAATGAGCAGTTCTTC
-	TRBJ1-5	TRBV7-9	-	CASSLTEGSQPQHF	TGTGCCAGCAGCTTAACAGAAGGGAGCCAGCCCCAGCATTTT
many	TRBJ1-1	TRBV5-1	-	CASSLWSGSTEAFF	TGCGCCAGCAGCTTGTGGTCAGGGTCCACTGAAGCTTTCTTT
-	TRBJ2-3	TRBV6-6	-	CASSSQPRGATDTQYF	TGTGCCAGCAGTTCTCAACCGCGGGGCGCCACAGATACGCAGTATTTT
few	TRBJ1-3	TRBV27	-	CASSLNGQFGNTIYF	TGTGCCAGCAGTCTTAACGGACAGTTTGGAAACACCATATATTTT
-	TRBJ2-2	TRBV18	-	CASSPPSVNTGELFF	TGTGCCAGCTCACCACCTTCTGTTAACACCGGGGAGCTGTTTTTT
-	TRBJ1-6	TRBV18	TRBD1	CASSIDRGSNSPLHF	TGTGCCAGCTCAATTGACAGGGGGTCTAATTCACCCCTCCACTTT
-	TRBJ2-7	TRBV19	-	CASSIAGADYEQYF	TGTGCCAGTAGTATAGCAGGGGCTGACTACGAGCAGTACTTC
-	TRBJ1-2	TRBV3-1/TRBV3-2	TRBD1	CASSHEGTGGDYGYTF	TGTGCCAGCAGCCACGAGGGGACAGGGGGGGACTATGGCTACACCTTC
-	TRBJ2-7	TRBV6-5	TRBD2	CASSLLAGDNEQYF	TGTGCCAGCAGTCTACTAGCGGGAGATAACGAGCAGTACTTC
-	TRBJ1-5	TRBV10-2	-	CASSNRPGDYSNQPQHF	TGCGCCAGCAGTAACCGTCCGGGGGATTATAGCAATCAGCCCCAGCATTTT
-	TRBJ2-1	TRBV29-1	TRBD1	CSVGDRGYNEQFF	TGCAGCGTTGGGGACAGGGGATACAATGAGCAGTTCTTC
-	TRBJ2-4	TRBV28	TRBD2	CASSPGGHKNIQYF	TGTGCCAGCAGCCCGGGGGGTCATAAAAACATTCAGTACTTC
-	TRBJ2-5	TRBV27	-	CASSSSAGPRTQYF	TGTGCCAGCAGTTCTTCTGCGGGGCCCAGGACCCAGTACTTC
-	TRBJ1-4	TRBV2	-	CASTTAGKLFF	TGTGCCAGCACCACAGCTGGGAAACTGTTTTTT
-	TRBJ2-7	TRBV4-1	TRBD2	CASSQVVLAGDLDEQYF	TGCGCCAGCAGCCAAGTAGTCCTAGCGGGAGATCTCGACGAGCAGTACTTC
-	TRBJ2-1	TRBV7-9	TRBD2	CASSPGLAGNEQFF	TGTGCCAGCAGCCCGGGACTAGCGGGCAATGAGCAGTTCTTC
few	TRBJ2-3	TRBV6-4	TRBD1	CASSDSGTATDTQYF	TGTGCCAGCAGTGACTCCGGGACAGCCACAGATACGCAGTATTTT
-	TRBJ2-7	TRBV4-1	TRBD2	CASSHGLAGYEQYF	TGCGCCAGCAGCCACGGACTAGCGGGGTACGAGCAGTACTTC
-	TRBJ2-2	TRBV6-6	TRBD1	CASRSRDRGFTGELFF	TGTGCCAGCAGGTCCCGGGACAGGGGGTTCACCGGGGAGCTGTTTTTT
-	TRBJ1-3	TRBV5-6	TRBD1	CASSWDSSGNTIYF	TGTGCCAGCAGCTGGGACAGCTCTGGAAACACCATATATTTT
-	TRBJ1-2	TRBV20-1	-	CSASPGYYGYTF	TGCAGTGCTAGTCCGGGGTACTATGGCTACACCTTC
-	TRBJ1-6	TRBV3-1/TRBV3-2	-	CASSRVSLHHSRSSYNSPLHF	TGTGCCAGCAGCCGAGTATCTCTTCATCATTCGAGGAGCTCCTATAATTCACCCCTCCACTTT
few	TRBJ2-1	TRBV11-2	TRBD1	CASSTGTGAYEQFF	TGTGCCAGCAGTACCGGGACAGGGGCTTATGAGCAGTTCTTC
once	TRBJ2-1	TRBV7-3	-	CASSFRASGINEQFF	TGTGCCAGCAGCTTCCGGGCCTCGGGGATCAATGAGCAGTTCTTC
-	TRBJ2-6	TRBV9	-	CASSVATGSGANVLTF	TGTGCCAGCAGCGTAGCTACGGGCTCTGGGGCCAACGTCCTGACTTTC
-	TRBJ1-2	TRBV9	-	CASSSWGGSNYGYTF	TGTGCCAGCAGCTCCTGGGGGGGATCGAACTATGGCTACACCTTC
-	TRBJ1-3	TRBV2	-	CASSPRGLGRTGNTIYF	TGTGCCAGCAGTCCCCGGGGTTTAGGGCGGACTGGAAACACCATATATTTT
-	TRBJ1-2	TRBV7-9	TRBD1	CASSPGQGAGGYTF	TGTGCCAGCAGCCCGGGACAGGGGGCGGGTGGCTACACCTTC
few	TRBJ1-2	TRBV19	-	CASTTDLGAGGYTF	TGTGCCAGTACCACGGACTTGGGGGCCGGTGGCTACACCTTC